A selection of T cell receptor beta chains follows, all from one sample in a study of T cell responses to AZD1222 COVID-19 vaccine. The method was immunoSEQ multiplex PCR; TCRdb's version includes in-frame clones alone and lacks a portion of them. The repertoire holds under 140,000 clones, with about 90% as singletons. Source: peripheral blood, taken 28 days after the second AZD1222 dose. These TCRs come from an adult who received the AZD1222 COVID-19 vaccine. The CDR3 runs from the conserved cysteine through the conserved F or W. Each record gives: J gene, clone size, D gene, V gene, CDR3 protein, CDR3 DNA. The D gene is left open where the match is weak. Size tells how often a clone was seen (once, few, many) or the class of an expanded clone, and some rows leave it out.

TRBJ1-4,.,.,TRBV19,CASSNRYEKLFF,TGTGCCAGTAGTAATCGGTATGAAAAACTGTTTTTT
TRBJ1-1,.,.,TRBV19,CASSITVGDEAFF,TGTGCCAGTAGTATAACAGTGGGGGATGAAGCTTTCTTT
TRBJ2-1,few,TRBD2,TRBV7-6,CASSLQRGATYNEQFF,TGTGCCAGCAGCCTCCAGCGGGGGGCGACCTACAATGAGCAGTTCTTC
TRBJ2-1,few,TRBD2,TRBV2,CASRPGTSGYNEQFF,TGTGCCAGCAGACCGGGGACTAGCGGTTACAATGAGCAGTTCTTC
TRBJ1-2,.,.,TRBV7-9,CASSLGAAYGYTF,TGTGCCAGCAGCTTAGGGGCAGCTTATGGCTACACCTTC
TRBJ2-3,.,.,TRBV21-1,CASSKEAGTLVGDTQYF,TGTGCCAGCAGCAAAGAAGCAGGGACTCTAGTCGGGGATACGCAGTATTTT
TRBJ1-6,.,.,TRBV11-3,CASSKASRRADDSPLHF,TGTGCCAGCAGCAAAGCCTCGAGGCGGGCAGACGATTCACCCCTCCACTTT
TRBJ1-1,.,.,TRBV20-1,CSASRGGTEAFF,TGCAGTGCTAGTAGGGGGGGCACTGAAGCTTTCTTT
TRBJ1-1,.,.,TRBV24-1,CATSDRNTEAFF,TGTGCCACCAGTGATAGGAACACTGAAGCTTTCTTT
TRBJ2-7,.,.,TRBV10-3,CAISGAYEQYF,TGTGCCATCAGCGGGGCCTACGAGCAGTACTTC
TRBJ1-1,once,.,TRBV2,CASSERGAEDTEAFF,TGTGCCAGCAGTGAAAGGGGGGCGGAGGACACTGAAGCTTTCTTT
TRBJ2-1,.,TRBD1,TRBV14,CASSQGTGVYNEQFF,TGTGCCAGCAGCCAAGGGACAGGAGTCTACAATGAGCAGTTCTTC
TRBJ1-2,.,TRBD1,TRBV20-1,CSASADRESYGYTF,TGCAGTGCTAGTGCGGACAGGGAAAGCTATGGCTACACCTTC
TRBJ2-7,.,.,TRBV7-3,CASSKGGGYEQYF,TGTGCCAGCAGCAAAGGGGGAGGCTACGAGCAGTACTTC
TRBJ2-7,.,.,TRBV28,CASSFRATDEQYF,TGTGCCAGCAGTTTCCGGGCCACGGACGAGCAGTACTTC
TRBJ2-7,once,.,TRBV2,CASSEAGSLLEQYF,TGTGCCAGCAGTGAGGCAGGGTCCCTTCTCGAGCAGTACTTC
TRBJ1-1,.,.,TRBV3-1/TRBV3-2,CASSQQGMNTEAFF,TGTGCCAGCAGCCAACAGGGGATGAACACTGAAGCTTTCTTT
TRBJ1-6,.,.,TRBV4-1,CASSQEATGNSPLHF,TGCGCCAGCAGCCAAGAAGCTACAGGGAATTCACCCCTCCACTTT
TRBJ1-2,.,.,TRBV28,CASSEQGMDYTF,TGTGCCAGCAGTGAACAGGGTATGGACTACACCTTC
TRBJ1-2,.,TRBD1,TRBV7-9,CASSLWAGGSAGYTF,TGTGCCAGCAGCTTATGGGCAGGGGGCTCGGCTGGCTACACCTTC
TRBJ2-7,.,TRBD2,TRBV19,CASSMAGGVSEQYF,TGTGCCAGTAGTATGGCCGGGGGGGTGTCCGAGCAGTACTTC
TRBJ1-1,.,.,TRBV7-9,CASSSRMNTEAFF,TGTGCCAGCAGCTCACGAATGAACACTGAAGCTTTCTTT
TRBJ2-1,.,.,TRBV6-5,CASSYRGPPNPNEQFF,TGTGCCAGCAGTTACCGGGGGCCACCCAATCCCAATGAGCAGTTCTTC
TRBJ1-3,.,.,TRBV10-3,CAISLTQVSGNTIYF,TGTGCCATCAGTCTAACACAGGTCTCTGGAAACACCATATATTTT